The next 10 T cell receptor beta chains were all read from a single sample in a study of graft-versus-host responses after intestinal transplantation. Profiled with immunoSEQ multiplex PCR; TCRdb holds only in-frame clones, not every one. The sample lists 86,000 or so clones; over 80% were seen once. No antigen has been assigned to these receptors. This sample comprised unstimulated CD8+ T cells sorted from spleen or lymph node cells, obtained before intestinal transplant. Every receptor here comes from a human donor who received an intestinal transplant.

The V and J genes are TRBV5-6 and TRBJ2-7; D unresolved. V was shortened by 0 bases and J by 0 bases, with 4 bases between the two germline ends. This CDR3 comprises 13 residues. The V gene's germline CDR1 is SGHDT and CDR2 YYEEEE. CDR3 sequence (DNA): TGTGCCAGCAGCTTGGCCTTCTCCTACGAGCAGTACTTC. Protein product: CASSLAFSYEQYF. Together with reference TRBV5-6 and TRBJ2-7, the CDR3 gives the full variable domain: DAGVTQSPTHLIKTRGQQVTLRCSPKSGHDTVSWYQQALGQGPQFIFQYYEEEERQRGNFPDRFSGHQFPNYSSELNVNALLLGDSALYLCASSLAFSYEQYFGPGTRLTVT.

The rearrangement links TRBV28 to TRBJ2-1; 11 nucleotides match TRBD2. Trimming removed 3 bases from V and 6 bases from J; junction bases left unmatched: 4. The CDR3 covers 15 residues. Germline V lookup: CDR1 MDHEN, CDR2 SYDVKM. The CDR3 coding sequence is TGTGCCAGCAGTTTTACCCTAGCGGGGGGCAATGAGCAGTTCTTC. It yields the protein CASSFTLAGGNEQFF.

The chain carries TRBV13 and TRBJ2-5; the D gene could be TRBD1 or TRBD2 (5 bases each). Germline CDR1 PRHDT, CDR2 FYEKMQ (reference sequence). The CDR3 spans 15 residues. V lost 4 bases to trimming and J lost 4 bases, with 16 bases between them. CDR3 loop: CASSSGTLPGETQYF. The CDR3, as DNA: TGTGCCAGCAGCTCCGGGACCCTTCCGGGAGAGACCCAGTACTTC.

CDR3 sequence (DNA): TGTGCCAGCAGCCGTAGCCGGAATGAGCAGTTCTTC. Amino acids: CASSRSRNEQFF. The chain uses TRBV7-2 and TRBJ2-1; the D is unclear. CDR1 SGHTA and CDR2 FQGNSA come from the germline V gene. The CDR3 totals 12 residues. Between the trimmed V and J ends, which lost 5 bases and 7 bases, there was a span of 9 bases.

V is TRBV11-2 and J is TRBJ2-1; no clear D. The ends were cut back, 0 bases at V and 7 bases at J, with 13 bases in the middle. The germline CDR1 and CDR2 sequences are SGHAT and FQNNGV. The CDR3 loop spans 15 amino acids. The CDR3: CASSLEYAAVNEQFF. Written as DNA, the CDR3 is TGTGCCAGCAGCTTAGAGTACGCGGCAGTAAATGAGCAGTTCTTC.

The chain is built from TRBV7-9 and TRBJ2-4, with 7 bases matching TRBD2. This CDR3 has 16 residues. Germline CDR1 SEHNR, CDR2 FQNEAQ (reference sequence). J gave up 1 base and V 4 bases, and 7 bases lay outside the gene matches. CDR3 DNA sequence: TGTGCCAGCAGCTCAAGGGCGGGAGTGGCCAAAAACATTCAGTACTTC. This gives the protein CASSSRAGVAKNIQYF.

This rearrangement joins TRBV9 to TRBJ2-7; 7 nucleotides line up with TRBD1. The CDR3 spans 15 residues. V was clipped by 2 bases and J by 3 bases; unmatched bases: 8. CDR1 and CDR2 from the germline V gene are SGDLS and YYNGEE. This CDR3 is CASSVSSTGNYEQYF. CDR3 nucleotide sequence: TGTGCCAGCAGCGTCTCCTCGACAGGGAACTACGAGCAGTACTTC.

The V gene is TRBV19, the J gene TRBJ1-6; 8 bases line up with TRBD1. Germline CDR1 reads LNHDA; CDR2 reads SQIVND (reference sequence). This CDR3 contains 12 residues. The junction had 5 bases not matched to a gene; V was cut back by 8 bases and J by 11 bases. The DNA of the CDR3 is TGTGCCAGTCAGACAGGGGCAACACCCCTCCACTTT. This encodes CASQTGATPLHF.

The V call is TRBV7-3, the J call TRBJ2-1; 9 positions match TRBD1. With V trimmed by 4 bases and J by 8 bases, 12 bases remained unmatched. This CDR3 region has 16 residues. CDR1 SGHTA and CDR2 FQGTGA come from the germline V gene. The CDR3 DNA reads TGTGCCAGCAGCTCGATGGGACAGGGTTGGGGCGATGAGCAGTTCTTC. Its protein is CASSSMGQGWGDEQFF.

This clone was seen a handful of times. This chain uses TRBV7-9 with TRBJ2-2; D unresolved. V was trimmed by 1 base and J by 6 bases, leaving 15 bases between them. CDR1 and CDR2 from the germline V gene are SEHNR and FQNEAQ (reference sequence). The CDR3 totals 16 residues. CDR3 loop: CASSLDHPRYAGELFF. In DNA form, the CDR3 reads TGTGCCAGCAGCTTAGACCACCCTAGGTACGCCGGGGAGCTGTTTTTT.